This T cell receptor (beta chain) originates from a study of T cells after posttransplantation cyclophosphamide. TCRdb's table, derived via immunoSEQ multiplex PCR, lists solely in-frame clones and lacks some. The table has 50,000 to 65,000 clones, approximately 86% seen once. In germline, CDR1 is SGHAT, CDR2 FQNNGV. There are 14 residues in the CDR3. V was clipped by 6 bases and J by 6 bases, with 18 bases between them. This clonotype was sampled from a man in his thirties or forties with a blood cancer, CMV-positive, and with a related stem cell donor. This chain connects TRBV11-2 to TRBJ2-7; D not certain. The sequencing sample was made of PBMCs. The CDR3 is CASSPPVSLSEQYF. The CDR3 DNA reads TGTGCCAGCAGTCCCCCGGTGTCCCTAAGCGAGCAGTACTTC.